Sequencing of this T cell receptor (beta chain) was carried out in a study of tumor-infiltrating lymphocytes in primary liver carcinoma (dated by TCRdb to 2015 to 2018). Concerning the study at large: Between November 2015 and March 2016, about 5 patients in China with histopathologically diagnosed primary liver carcinoma had surgical resection. Across five regions of each liver tumor, along with adjacent normal tissue and blood, the study brought together TCRbeta repertoire sequencing, expression microarrays and whole-exome sequencing. Hepatocellular carcinoma (four) or combined HCC and intrahepatic cholangiocarcinoma (one) was present in the five patients, who were three men and two women aged 30 to 69 years. The five patients had tumors of stage T1-T3 N0M0, with maximum diameters ranging from roughly 4.2 to 10 cm. High reproducibility was observed for the technical replicate repertoires, with mean shared-clone rates about 0.92 and correlation coefficients above 0.98. Each sample produced about 3.65 to 8 million productive TCRbeta reads, and read depth showed no significant difference between tissue types. A total of roughly 35 specimens from 5 patients, comprising approximately 25 tumor regions, 5 adjacent noncancerous liver tissues and 5 peripheral blood samples, were covered by TCRbeta repertoire sequencing. Summary of the overall study and its limitations: Because only the TCR beta chain was sequenced and unpaired alpha chains were not captured, true repertoire diversity is likely underestimated. Comparison of CD4+ and CD8+ T cell repertoires was precluded by the use of bulk unsorted samples. A significantly larger repertoire fraction was made up by the top 250 clones in tumors than in blood (p = 0.039). Consistent with antigen-driven expansion, pairs of tumor regions showed higher repertoire overlap (mean around 35%) than either tumor-adjacent pairs (about 17%) or tumor-blood pairs (around 14%). Only five patients were included in the study, and the authors note that the findings should be validated in a larger study.

Using a constant-region primer and ProtoScript II reverse transcriptase, TCRbeta-specific cDNA was reverse-transcribed from about 0.45 ug total RNA. The TCRbeta libraries were prepared through three rounds of nested multiplex PCR following a slightly modified ARM-PCR procedure. Each of the first two PCR rounds ran for about 10 cycles and used multiplex TRBV1-TRBV30 forward primers together with a Cbeta reverse primer. Sample barcodes and Illumina adapters were added in a final 25-cycle PCR with Deep VentR polymerase. Before sequencing, amplicons of 200-500 bp were gel-purified using a QIAquick gel extraction kit. The TCRbeta amplicons were sequenced with 250-bp paired-end reads on an Illumina HiSeq 2500. The authors' analysis ran thus. Reads were quality-trimmed with Trimmomatic v0.33, and paired reads were merged with FLASH v1.2.11 to recover full CDR3 sequences. V, D and J germline segments were assigned to the rearranged TCRbeta sequences by MiGEC v1.2.1b. VDJtools v1.0.0 computed clonotype statistics and Shannon-Wiener diversity indices. To cut down on sampling bias, every analysis after diversity analysis relied on just the 250 most abundant clonotypes from each sample. TCRdb passed the public sequencing reads through fastp at Q25 and MiXCR, retaining productive beta sequences. Merged by CDR3 protein, the rows form single entries marked with the most common genes and DNA. The authors' filters were not applied to this entry. Recorded for this sample are 250,000 to 350,000 distinct CDR3 sequences; almost 60% of them occurred a single time. The top ten clonotypes cover around 15% of the sample.

This clonotype was found many times. Which antigen it targets is not known. No qualities accompany the bases; no much larger clone lies one base away. CDR1 and CDR2 were assigned from the germline V gene as ENHRY and SYGVKD. Trimming removed 4 bases from V and 0 bases from J, leaving 9 bases between the germline ends. The CDR3 holds 15 amino acids from the cysteine to the phenylalanine. CDR3 DNA only is kept here, 45 bases in frame from base 1. TRIzol reagent was used to extract blood RNA from unsorted whole blood, while the DNeasy Blood & Tissue kit provided the germline DNA. At the time of sampling, the patients were treatment-naive and had chronic HBV infection. Approximately 3.8 milliliters of peripheral blood were collected into K2EDTA tubes before surgery.

This TCR was sampled from a woman aged 25 to 39 with primary liver carcinoma and hepatitis B virus infection. The sequence joins TRBV10-3 to TRBJ2-2; possibly the D gene is TRBD1, per 5 matching bases. Sequenced sample: peripheral blood. The CDR3 reads CAISAGLANTGELFF. The DNA reads TGTGCCATCAGTGCAGGGCTTGCGAACACCGGGGAGCTGTTTTTT.